Sequencing of this T cell receptor (beta chain) was carried out in a study of blood T cell repertoires in COVID-19. Germline values: CDR1 MDHEN, CDR2 SYDVKM. The CDR3 extends over 14 amino acids. V was pared by 6 bases and J by 7 bases, with 10 bases of the junction left unmatched. Per the original methods: Estimates of nucleated cell counts were drawn from the amplification of reference gene primers. The table came from immunoSEQ multiplex PCR; TCRdb's copy has only in-frame clones and leaves some out. For V, J and clone size, that table is used; D and trimming come from the DNA. The data show roughly 150,000 clones, about nine tenths seen once.

The material sequenced was peripheral blood. The chain has TRBV28 and TRBJ2-7; 9 bases fit TRBD1. The receptor was derived from a man in his 60s with active or convalescent COVID-19. CDR3 loop: CASRPPGQGREQYF. CDR3 nucleotides: TGTGCCAGCAGACCACCGGGACAGGGTAGGGAGCAGTACTTC.